This T cell receptor (beta chain) was recorded in a study of control samples from healthy donors and cancer patients. The junction had 4 bases not matched to a gene; V was cut back by 4 bases and J by 4 bases. Germline V gene lookup returns CDR1 SGHAT and CDR2 FQNNGV. This CDR3 region has 14 residues. Libraries were prepared by immunoSEQ multiplex PCR; TCRdb keeps only in-frame clonotypes and omits some of them. The repertoire consists of approximately 120,000 clones, with less than 95% occurring once and the leading ten covering roughly 4.4%. The chain is built from TRBV11-2 and TRBJ2-7; 10 nucleotides match TRBD1. This receptor was taken from a human donor in good health. The donor label of this sample is uncertain. The specimen was blood. The CDR3 sequence: CASSSQGQGYEQYF. CDR3 nucleotides: TGTGCCAGCAGCTCCCAGGGACAGGGGTACGAGCAGTACTTC.